The sample holds a few counts of the clone carrying this T cell receptor (beta chain). Its antigen remains unidentified. Healthy individuals of Caucasian origin from Russia, aged about 6 to 95, served as donors. PBMCs, at least 7 million per sample, were isolated. The source of the sample is a study of blood T cells in healthy people across ages. Study in general: About one barcoded beta molecule per two T cells was captured by template switching.

It was with a sample-barcoded 5' primer and a J-beta primer mix that a second PCR of about 6 to 11 cycles was run. TCRdb analysed the 5' RACE reads with MiXCR anew, one entry per CDR3 protein. In the table there are hundreds of thousands of distinct CDR3 sequences, 40% to 45% of which are singletons. J lost 8 bases, V lost 4 bases, and 10 bases had no gene match. This CDR3 has 15 residues. Germline V CDR1 and CDR2: ENHRY, SYGVKD. Study-wide findings and caveats: There was no known CMV status for donors, so expanded clonotype changes were possibly confounded.

The clonotype was recovered from a man aged 80 or over in good health. Sequenced material: blood. The rearrangement joins TRBV10-3 to TRBJ2-3; 9 bases align to TRBD2. The CDR3 protein is CAISGGGGVSGTQYF. The CDR3 DNA follows: TGTGCCATCAGTGGAGGCGGGGGGGTTTCGGGTACGCAGTATTTT.